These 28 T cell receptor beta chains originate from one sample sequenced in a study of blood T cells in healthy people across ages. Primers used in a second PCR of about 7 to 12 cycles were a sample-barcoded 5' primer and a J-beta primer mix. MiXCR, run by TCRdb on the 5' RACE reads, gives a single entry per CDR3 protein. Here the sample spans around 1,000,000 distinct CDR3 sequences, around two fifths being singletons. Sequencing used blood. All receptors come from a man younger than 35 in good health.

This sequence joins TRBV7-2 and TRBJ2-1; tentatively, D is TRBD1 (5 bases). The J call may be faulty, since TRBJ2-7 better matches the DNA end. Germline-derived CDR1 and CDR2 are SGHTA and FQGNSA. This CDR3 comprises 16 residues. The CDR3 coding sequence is TGTGCCAGCAGCTTAGAGGGGTACAGGAACTACAATGAGCAGTACTTC. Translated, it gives CASSLEGYRNYNEQYF.

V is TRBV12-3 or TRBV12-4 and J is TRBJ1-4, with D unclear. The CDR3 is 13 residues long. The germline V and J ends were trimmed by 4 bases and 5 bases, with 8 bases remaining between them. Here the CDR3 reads CASSSRENEKLFF. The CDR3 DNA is TGTGCCAGCAGTTCCCGGGAAAATGAAAAACTGTTTTTT.

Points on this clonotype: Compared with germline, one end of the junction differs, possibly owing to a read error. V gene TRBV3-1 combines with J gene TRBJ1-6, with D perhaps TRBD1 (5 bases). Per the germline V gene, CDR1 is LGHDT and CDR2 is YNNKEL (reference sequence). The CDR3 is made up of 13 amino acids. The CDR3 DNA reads TGTGCCAGCAGCGATCGGGGCTATTCACCCCCCCACTTT. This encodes CASSDRGYSPPHF.

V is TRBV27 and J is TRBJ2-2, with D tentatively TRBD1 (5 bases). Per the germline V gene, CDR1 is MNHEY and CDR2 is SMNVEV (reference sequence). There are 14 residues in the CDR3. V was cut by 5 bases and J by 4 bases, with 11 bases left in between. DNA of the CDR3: TGTGCCAGCAGTCAACGACAGACCACCGGGGAGCTGTTTTTT. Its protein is CASSQRQTTGELFF.

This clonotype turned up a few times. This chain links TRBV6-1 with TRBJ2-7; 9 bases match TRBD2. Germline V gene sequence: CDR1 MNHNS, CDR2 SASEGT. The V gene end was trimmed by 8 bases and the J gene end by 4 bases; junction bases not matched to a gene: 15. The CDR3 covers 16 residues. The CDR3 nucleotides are TGTGCCAGCCTTCTCACCACAGCGGGGGGCGAATACGAGCAGTACTTC. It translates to CASLLTTAGGEYEQYF.

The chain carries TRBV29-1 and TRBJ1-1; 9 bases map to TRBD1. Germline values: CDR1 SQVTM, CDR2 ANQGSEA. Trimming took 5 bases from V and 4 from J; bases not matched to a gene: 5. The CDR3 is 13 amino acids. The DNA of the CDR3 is TGCAGCGTTAACAGGGGGCTGAGCACTGAAGCTTTCTTT. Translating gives CSVNRGLSTEAFF.

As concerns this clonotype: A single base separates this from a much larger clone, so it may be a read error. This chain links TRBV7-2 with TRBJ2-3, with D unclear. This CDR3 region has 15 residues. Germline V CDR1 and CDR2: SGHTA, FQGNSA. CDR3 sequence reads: CAGSPRPGGTDTQYF. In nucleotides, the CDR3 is TGTGCCGGCAGCCCCCGACCAGGCGGCACAGATACGCAGTATTTT.

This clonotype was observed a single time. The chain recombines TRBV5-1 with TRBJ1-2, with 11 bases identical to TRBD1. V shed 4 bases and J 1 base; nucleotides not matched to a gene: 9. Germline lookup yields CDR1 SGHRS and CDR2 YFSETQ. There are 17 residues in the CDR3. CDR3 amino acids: CASSPGQGARNNYGYTF. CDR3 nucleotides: TGCGCCAGCAGCCCAGGACAGGGGGCGAGGAATAACTATGGCTACACCTTC.

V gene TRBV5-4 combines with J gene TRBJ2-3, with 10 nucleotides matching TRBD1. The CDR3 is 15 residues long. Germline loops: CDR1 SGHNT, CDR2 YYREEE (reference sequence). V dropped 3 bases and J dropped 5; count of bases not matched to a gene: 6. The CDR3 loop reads CASSSRDRGLDTQYF. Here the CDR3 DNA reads TGTGCCAGCAGCTCCCGGGACAGGGGATTAGATACGCAGTATTTT.

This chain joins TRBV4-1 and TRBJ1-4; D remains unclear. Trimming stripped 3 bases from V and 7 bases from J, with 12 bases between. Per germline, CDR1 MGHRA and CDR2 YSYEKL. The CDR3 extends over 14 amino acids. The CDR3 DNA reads TGCGCCAGCAGCCATCCAGAAAGAGGTGAAAAACTGTTTTTT. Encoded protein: CASSHPERGEKLFF.

This CDR3 reads CSRSQSNYGYTF. In DNA form, the CDR3 reads TGCAGTAGATCCCAGTCGAACTATGGCTACACCTTC. V gene TRBV20-1 combines with J gene TRBJ1-2, with D unresolved. The germline V gene has CDR1 DFQATT and CDR2 SNEGSKA (reference sequence). This CDR3 has 12 residues. Trimming removed 8 bases from V and 2 bases from J, with 12 bases in between.

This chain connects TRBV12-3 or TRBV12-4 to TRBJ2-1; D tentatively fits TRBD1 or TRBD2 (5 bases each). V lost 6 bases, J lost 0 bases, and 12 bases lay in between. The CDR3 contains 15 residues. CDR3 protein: CASRSEGSSYNEQFF. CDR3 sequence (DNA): TGTGCCAGCAGATCCGAGGGGAGCTCCTACAATGAGCAGTTCTTC.

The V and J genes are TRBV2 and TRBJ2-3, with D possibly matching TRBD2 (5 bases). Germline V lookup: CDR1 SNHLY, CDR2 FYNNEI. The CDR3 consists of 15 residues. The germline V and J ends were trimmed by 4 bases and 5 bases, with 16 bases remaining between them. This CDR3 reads CASSGAGGGGDTQYF. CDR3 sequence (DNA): TGTGCCAGCAGTGGGGCGGGTGGTGGTGGAGATACGCAGTATTTT.

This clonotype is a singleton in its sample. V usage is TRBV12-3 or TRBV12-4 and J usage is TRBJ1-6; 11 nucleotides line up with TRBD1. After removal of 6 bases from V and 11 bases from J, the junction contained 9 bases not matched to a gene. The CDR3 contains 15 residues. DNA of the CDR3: TGTGCCAGCAGCCCCCCCGGGACAGGGGGAGCACCCCTCCACTTT. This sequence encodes CASSPPGTGGAPLHF.

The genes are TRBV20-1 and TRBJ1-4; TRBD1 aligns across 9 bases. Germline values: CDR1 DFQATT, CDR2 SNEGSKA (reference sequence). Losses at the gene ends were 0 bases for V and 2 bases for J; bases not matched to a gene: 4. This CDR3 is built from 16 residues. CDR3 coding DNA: TGCAGTGCTAGAGACCCGGGACAGGGCACTAATGAAAAACTGTTTTTT. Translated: CSARDPGQGTNEKLFF.

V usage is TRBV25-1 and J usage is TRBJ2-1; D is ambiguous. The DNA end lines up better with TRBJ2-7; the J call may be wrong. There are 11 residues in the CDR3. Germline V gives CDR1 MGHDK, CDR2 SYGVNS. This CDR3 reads CASVSYNEQYF. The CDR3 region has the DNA TGTGCCAGCGTTTCCTACAATGAGCAGTACTTC.

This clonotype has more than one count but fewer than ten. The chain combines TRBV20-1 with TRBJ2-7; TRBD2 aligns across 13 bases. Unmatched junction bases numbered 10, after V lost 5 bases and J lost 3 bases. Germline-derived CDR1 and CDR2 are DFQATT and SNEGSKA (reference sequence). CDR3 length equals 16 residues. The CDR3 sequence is CSAPPGLAGVLYEQYF. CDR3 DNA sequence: TGCAGTGCTCCCCCAGGACTAGCGGGGGTCCTCTACGAGCAGTACTTC.

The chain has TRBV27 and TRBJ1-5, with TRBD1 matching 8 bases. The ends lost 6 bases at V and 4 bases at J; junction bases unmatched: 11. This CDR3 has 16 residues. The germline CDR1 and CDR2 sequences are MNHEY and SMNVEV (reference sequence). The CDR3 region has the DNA TGTGCCAGCAGCACCCATCCTAGACAGGGGAATCAGCCCCAGCATTTT. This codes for CASSTHPRQGNQPQHF.

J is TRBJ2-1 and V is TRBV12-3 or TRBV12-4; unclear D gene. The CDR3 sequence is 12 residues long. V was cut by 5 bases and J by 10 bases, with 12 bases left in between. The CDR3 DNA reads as TGTGCCAGCAGTCTTCGTTCTGGGGAGCAGTTCTTC. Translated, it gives CASSLRSGEQFF.

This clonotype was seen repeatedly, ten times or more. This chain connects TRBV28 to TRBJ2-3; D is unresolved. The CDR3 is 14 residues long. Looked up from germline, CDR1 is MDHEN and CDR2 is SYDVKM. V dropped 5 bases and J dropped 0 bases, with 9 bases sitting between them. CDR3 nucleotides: TGTGCCAGCAGTATACAGACTAGCACAGATACGCAGTATTTT. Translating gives CASSIQTSTDTQYF.

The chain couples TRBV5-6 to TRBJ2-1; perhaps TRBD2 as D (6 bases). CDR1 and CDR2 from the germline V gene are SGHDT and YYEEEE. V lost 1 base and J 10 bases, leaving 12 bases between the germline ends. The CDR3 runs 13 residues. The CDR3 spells CASSLTSPKEQFF. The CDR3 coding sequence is TGTGCCAGCAGCTTGACTAGCCCCAAAGAGCAGTTCTTC.

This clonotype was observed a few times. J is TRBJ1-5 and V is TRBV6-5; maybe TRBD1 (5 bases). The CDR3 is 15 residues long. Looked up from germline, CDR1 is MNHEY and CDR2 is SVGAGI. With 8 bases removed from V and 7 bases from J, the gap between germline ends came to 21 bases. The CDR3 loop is CASSTSRTFEQPQHF. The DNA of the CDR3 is TGTGCCAGCTCTACGAGCAGGACATTCGAACAGCCCCAGCATTTT.

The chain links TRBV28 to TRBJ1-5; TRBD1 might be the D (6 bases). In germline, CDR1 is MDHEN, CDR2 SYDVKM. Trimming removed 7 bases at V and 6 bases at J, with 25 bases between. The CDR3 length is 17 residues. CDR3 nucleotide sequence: TGTGCCAGCACCCACCGAGGGGGTTACGAGGCTACTCAGCCCCAGCATTTT. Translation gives CASTHRGGYEATQPQHF.

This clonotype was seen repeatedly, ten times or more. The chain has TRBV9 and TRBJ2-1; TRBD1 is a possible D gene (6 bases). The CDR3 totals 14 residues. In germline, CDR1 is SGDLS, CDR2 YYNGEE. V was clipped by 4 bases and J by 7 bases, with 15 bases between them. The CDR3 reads CASSSRDIMNEQFF. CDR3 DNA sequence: TGTGCCAGCAGCTCCCGGGACATTATGAATGAGCAGTTCTTC.

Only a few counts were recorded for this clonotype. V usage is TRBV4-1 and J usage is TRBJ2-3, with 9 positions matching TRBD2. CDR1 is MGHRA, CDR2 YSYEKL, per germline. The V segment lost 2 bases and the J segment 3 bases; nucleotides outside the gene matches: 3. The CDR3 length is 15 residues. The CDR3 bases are TGCGCCAGCAGCCAAATCCTAGCGGGGACAGATACGCAGTATTTT. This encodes CASSQILAGTDTQYF.

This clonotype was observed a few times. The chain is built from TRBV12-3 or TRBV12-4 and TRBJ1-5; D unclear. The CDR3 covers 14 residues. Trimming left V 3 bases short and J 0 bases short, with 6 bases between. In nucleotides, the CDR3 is TGTGCCAGCAGTTTCGCTTATAGCAATCAGCCCCAGCATTTT. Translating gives CASSFAYSNQPQHF.

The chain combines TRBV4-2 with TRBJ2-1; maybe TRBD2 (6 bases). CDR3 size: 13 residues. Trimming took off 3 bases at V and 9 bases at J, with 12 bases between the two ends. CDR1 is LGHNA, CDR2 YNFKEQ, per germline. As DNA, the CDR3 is TGTGCCAGCAGCCATCCCGGGACTGGTGAGCAGTTCTTC. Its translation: CASSHPGTGEQFF.

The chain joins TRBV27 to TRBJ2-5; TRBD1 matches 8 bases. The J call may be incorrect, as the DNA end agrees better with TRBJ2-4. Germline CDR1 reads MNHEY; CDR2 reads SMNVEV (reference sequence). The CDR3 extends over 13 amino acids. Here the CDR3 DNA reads TGTGCCAGCAGCAGGACAGGGTTTGACATTCAGTACTTC. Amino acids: CASSRTGFDIQYF.